This section outlines one TCR beta chain sequence together with its context. The antigen remains undetermined. This entry belongs to a study of T cell responses to AZD1222 COVID-19 vaccine. V was trimmed by 4 bases and J by 9 bases, leaving 13 bases between them. The CDR3 length is 13 residues. Study-wide results and limits: It was only after the peak T cell response that any repertoires were sampled.

Generated by immunoSEQ multiplex PCR, the TCRdb table keeps only in-frame clones and is missing some. The sample lists more than 85,000 clones, about 90% occurring once. Pooled together were second doses at about 4 or about 12 weeks. The V gene is TRBV12-3 or TRBV12-4, the J gene TRBJ1-3, with unresolved D. The TCR originated in an adult who received the AZD1222 COVID-19 vaccine. The sample consisted of peripheral blood, taken 28 days after the second AZD1222 dose. The CDR3 reads CASSSRAPGTIYF. In DNA, the CDR3 is TGTGCCAGCAGTTCCCGGGCTCCCGGCACCATATATTTT.